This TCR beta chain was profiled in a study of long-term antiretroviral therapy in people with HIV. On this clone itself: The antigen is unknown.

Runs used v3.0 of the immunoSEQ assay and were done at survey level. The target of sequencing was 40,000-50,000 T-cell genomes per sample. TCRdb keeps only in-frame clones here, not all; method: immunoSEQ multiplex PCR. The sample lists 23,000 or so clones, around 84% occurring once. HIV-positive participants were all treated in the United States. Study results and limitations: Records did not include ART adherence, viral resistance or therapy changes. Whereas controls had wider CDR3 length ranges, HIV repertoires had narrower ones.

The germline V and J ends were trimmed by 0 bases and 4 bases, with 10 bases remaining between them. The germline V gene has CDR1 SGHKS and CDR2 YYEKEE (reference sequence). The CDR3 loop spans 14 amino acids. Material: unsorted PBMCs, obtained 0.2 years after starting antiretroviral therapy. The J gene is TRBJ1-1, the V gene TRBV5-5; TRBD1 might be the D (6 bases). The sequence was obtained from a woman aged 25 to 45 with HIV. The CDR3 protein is CASSLGGQSTEAFF. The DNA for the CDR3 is TGTGCCAGCAGCTTGGGGGGGCAGAGCACTGAAGCTTTCTTT.